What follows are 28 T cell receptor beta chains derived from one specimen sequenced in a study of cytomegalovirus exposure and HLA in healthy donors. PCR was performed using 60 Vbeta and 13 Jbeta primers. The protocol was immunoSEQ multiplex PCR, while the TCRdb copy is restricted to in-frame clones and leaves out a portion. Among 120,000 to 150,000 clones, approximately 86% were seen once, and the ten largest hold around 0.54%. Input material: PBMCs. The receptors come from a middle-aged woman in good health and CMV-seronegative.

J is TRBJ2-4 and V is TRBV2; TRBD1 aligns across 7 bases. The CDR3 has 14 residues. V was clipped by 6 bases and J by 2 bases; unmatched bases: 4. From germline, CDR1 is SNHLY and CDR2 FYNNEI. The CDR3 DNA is TGTGCCAGCAGCTCGACAGGGTCCAAAAACATTCAGTACTTC. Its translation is CASSSTGSKNIQYF. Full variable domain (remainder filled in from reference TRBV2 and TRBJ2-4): EPEVTQTPSHQVTQMGQEVILRCVPISNHLYFYWYRQILGQKVEFLVSFYNNEISEKSEIFDDQFSVERPDGSNFTLKIRSTKLEDSAMYFCASSSTGSKNIQYFGAGTRLSVL.

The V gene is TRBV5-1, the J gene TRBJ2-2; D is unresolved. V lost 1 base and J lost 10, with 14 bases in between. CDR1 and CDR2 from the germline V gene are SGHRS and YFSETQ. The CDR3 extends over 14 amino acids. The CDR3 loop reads CASSLFSLPEELFF. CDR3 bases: TGCGCCAGCAGCTTGTTTAGCCTTCCTGAGGAGCTGTTTTTT.

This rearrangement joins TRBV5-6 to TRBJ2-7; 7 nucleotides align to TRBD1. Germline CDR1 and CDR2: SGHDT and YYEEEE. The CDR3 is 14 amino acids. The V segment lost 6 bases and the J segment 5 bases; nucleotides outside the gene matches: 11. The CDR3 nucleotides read TGTGCCAGCAAACAGGGGATCATAGACGACGAGCAGTACTTC. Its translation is CASKQGIIDDEQYF.

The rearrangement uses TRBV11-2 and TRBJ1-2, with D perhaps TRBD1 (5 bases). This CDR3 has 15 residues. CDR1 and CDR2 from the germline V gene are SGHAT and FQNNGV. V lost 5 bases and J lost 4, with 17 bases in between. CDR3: CASSPGVHGGYGYTF. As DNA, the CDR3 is TGTGCCAGCAGCCCAGGAGTGCACGGGGGCTATGGCTACACCTTC. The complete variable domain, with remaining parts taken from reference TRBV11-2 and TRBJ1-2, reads EAGVAQSPRYKIIEKRQSVAFWCNPISGHATLYWYQQILGQGPKLLIQFQNNGVVDDSQLPKDRFSAERLKGVDSTLKIQPAKLEDSAVYLCASSPGVHGGYGYTFGSGTRLTVV.

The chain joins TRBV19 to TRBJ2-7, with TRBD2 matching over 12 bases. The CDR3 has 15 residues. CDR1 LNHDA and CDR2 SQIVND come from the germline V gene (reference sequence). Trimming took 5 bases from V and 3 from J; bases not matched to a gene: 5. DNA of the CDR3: TGTGCCAGTAGTTTTGCGGGACTAGCGGGCTACGAGCAGTACTTC. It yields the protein CASSFAGLAGYEQYF.

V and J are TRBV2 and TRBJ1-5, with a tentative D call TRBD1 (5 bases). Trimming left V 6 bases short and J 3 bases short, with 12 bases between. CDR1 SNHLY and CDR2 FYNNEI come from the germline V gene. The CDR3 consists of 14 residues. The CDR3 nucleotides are TGTGCCAGCAGACAAGACAGATCCAATCAGCCCCAGCATTTT. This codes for CASRQDRSNQPQHF.

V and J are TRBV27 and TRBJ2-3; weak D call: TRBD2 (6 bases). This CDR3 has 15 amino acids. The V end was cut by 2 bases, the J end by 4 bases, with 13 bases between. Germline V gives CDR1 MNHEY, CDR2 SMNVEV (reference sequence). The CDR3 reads CASSLRRAGSDTQYF. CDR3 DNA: TGTGCCAGCAGTTTACGGAGGGCCGGGTCAGATACGCAGTATTTT.

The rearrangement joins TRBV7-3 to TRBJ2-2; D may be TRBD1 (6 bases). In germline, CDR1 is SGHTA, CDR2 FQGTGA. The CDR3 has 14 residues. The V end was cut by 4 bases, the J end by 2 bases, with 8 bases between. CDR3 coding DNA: TGTGCCAGCAGCTCGGGACAAAACACCGGGGAGCTGTTTTTT. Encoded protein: CASSSGQNTGELFF.

This CDR3 is CSAPGDADEAFF. DNA for the CDR3: TGCAGCGCTCCGGGGGACGCAGATGAAGCTTTCTTT. The chain combines TRBV29-1 with TRBJ1-1, with D tentatively TRBD1 (5 bases). CDR3 size: 12 residues. CDR1 and CDR2 (germline): SQVTM, ANQGSEA. The V end was cut by 7 bases, the J end by 7 bases, with 16 bases between.

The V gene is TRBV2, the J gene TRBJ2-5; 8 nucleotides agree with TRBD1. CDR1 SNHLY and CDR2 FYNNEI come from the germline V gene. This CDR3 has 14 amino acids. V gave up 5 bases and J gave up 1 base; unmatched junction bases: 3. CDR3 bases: TGTGCCAGCAGTCAAACAGGGGGCCAAGAGACCCAGTACTTC. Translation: CASSQTGGQETQYF.

DNA of the CDR3: TGCGCCAGCAGCCGACAGGGGGAATACAATGAGCAGTTCTTC. Translated: CASSRQGEYNEQFF. The rearrangement links TRBV5-1 to TRBJ2-1; 9 bases align to TRBD1. This CDR3 comprises 14 residues. The ends lost 4 bases at V and 4 bases at J; junction bases unmatched: 3. From germline, CDR1 is SGHRS and CDR2 YFSETQ.

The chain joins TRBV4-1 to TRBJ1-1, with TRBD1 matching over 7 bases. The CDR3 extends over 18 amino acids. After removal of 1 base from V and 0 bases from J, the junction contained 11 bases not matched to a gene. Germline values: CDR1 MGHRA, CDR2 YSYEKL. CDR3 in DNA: TGCGCCAGCAGCCAAGGACCGGGCGGCAGGGGGATGAACACTGAAGCTTTCTTT. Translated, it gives CASSQGPGGRGMNTEAFF.

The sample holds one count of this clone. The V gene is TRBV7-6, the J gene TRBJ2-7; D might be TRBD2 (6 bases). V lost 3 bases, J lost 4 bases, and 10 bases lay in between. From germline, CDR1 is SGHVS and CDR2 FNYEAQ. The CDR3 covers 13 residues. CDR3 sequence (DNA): TGTGCCAGCAGCTTTGACGGGAGTTACGAGCAGTACTTC. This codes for CASSFDGSYEQYF.

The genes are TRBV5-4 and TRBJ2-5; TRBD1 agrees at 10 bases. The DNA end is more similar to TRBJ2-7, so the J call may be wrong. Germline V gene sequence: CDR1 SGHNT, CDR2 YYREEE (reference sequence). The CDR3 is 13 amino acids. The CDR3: CASSWDRGYEQYF. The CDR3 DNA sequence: TGTGCCAGCAGCTGGGACAGGGGCTACGAGCAGTACTTC.

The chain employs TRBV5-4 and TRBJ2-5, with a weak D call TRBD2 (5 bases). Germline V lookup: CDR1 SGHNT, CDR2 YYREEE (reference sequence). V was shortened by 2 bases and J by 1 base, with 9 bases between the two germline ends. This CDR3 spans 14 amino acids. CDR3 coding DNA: TGTGCCAGCAGCTTTCCGGGATCCCAAGAGACCCAGTACTTC. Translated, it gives CASSFPGSQETQYF.

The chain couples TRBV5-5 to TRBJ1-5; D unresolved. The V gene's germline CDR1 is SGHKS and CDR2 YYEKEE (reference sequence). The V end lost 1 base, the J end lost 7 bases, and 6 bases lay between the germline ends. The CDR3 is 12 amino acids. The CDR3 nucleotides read TGTGCCAGCAGCTTGCCCGGGCAGCCCCAGCATTTT. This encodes CASSLPGQPQHF.

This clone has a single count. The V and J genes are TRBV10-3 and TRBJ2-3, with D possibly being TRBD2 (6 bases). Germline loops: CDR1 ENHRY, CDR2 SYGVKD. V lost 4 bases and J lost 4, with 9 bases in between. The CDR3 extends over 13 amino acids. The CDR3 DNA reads TGTGCCATCAGTGGGGGGGTCGCAGATACGCAGTATTTT. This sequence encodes CAISGGVADTQYF.

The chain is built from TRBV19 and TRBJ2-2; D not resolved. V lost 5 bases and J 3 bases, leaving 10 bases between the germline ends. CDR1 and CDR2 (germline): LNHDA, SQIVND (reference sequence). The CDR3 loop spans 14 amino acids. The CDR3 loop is CASSWQSHTGELFF. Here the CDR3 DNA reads TGTGCCAGTAGTTGGCAGTCCCACACCGGGGAGCTGTTTTTT.

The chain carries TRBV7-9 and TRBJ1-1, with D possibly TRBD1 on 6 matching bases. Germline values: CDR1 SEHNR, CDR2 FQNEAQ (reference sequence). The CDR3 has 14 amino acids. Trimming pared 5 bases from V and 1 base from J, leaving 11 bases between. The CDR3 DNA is TGTGCCAGCAGCGAACAGGGAAGGAACACTGAAGCTTTCTTT. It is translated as CASSEQGRNTEAFF.

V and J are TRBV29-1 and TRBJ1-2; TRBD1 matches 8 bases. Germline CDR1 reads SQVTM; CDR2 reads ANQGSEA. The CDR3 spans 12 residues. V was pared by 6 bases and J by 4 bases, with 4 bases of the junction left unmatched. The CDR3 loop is CSVDRERYGYTF. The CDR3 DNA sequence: TGCAGCGTGGACAGGGAGCGCTATGGCTACACCTTC.

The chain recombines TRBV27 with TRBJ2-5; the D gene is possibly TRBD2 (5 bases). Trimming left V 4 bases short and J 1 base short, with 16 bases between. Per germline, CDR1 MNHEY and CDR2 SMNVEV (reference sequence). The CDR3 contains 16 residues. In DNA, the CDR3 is TGTGCCAGCAGTTACCGCCTCGGACTGGGCCAAGAGACCCAGTACTTC. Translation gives CASSYRLGLGQETQYF.

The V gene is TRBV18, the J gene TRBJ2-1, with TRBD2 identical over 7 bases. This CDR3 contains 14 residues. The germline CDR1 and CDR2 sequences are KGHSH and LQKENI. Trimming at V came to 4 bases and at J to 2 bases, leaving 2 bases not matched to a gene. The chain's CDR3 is CASSLAGTYNEQFF. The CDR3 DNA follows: TGTGCCAGCTCACTAGCGGGCACCTACAATGAGCAGTTCTTC.

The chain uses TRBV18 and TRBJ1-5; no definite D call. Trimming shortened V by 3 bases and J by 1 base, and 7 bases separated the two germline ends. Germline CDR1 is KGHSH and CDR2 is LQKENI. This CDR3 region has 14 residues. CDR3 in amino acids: CASSPQRSNQPQHF. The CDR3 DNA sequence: TGTGCCAGCTCACCCCAGAGGAGCAATCAGCCCCAGCATTTT. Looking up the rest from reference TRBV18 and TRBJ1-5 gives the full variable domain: NAGVMQNPRHLVRRRGQEARLRCSPMKGHSHVYWYRQLPEEGLKFMVYLQKENIIDESGMPKERFSAEFPKEGPSILRIQQVVRGDSAAYFCASSPQRSNQPQHFGDGTRLSIL.

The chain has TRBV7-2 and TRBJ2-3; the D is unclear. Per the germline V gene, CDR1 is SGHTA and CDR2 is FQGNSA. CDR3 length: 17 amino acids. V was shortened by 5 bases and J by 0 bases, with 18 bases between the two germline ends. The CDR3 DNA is TGTGCCAGCAGCCTCCGGTGGGCCTTGTCTAGCACAGATACGCAGTATTTT. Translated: CASSLRWALSSTDTQYF.

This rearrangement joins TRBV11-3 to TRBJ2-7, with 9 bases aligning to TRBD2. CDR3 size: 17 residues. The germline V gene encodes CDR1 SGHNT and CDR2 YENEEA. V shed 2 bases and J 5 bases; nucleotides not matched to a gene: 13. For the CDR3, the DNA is TGTGCCAGCAGCTTATTTGGACCGGGGACTAGCCTCAACGAGCAGTACTTC. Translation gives CASSLFGPGTSLNEQYF.

The CDR3 nucleotides read TGTGCCAGCAGTGAACCAGGCCCCCGCCCGGATACGCAGTATTTT. This encodes CASSEPGPRPDTQYF. The chain combines TRBV25-1 with TRBJ2-3; no clear D. Germline CDR1 is MGHDK and CDR2 is SYGVNS. Trimming cost V 2 bases and J 6 bases, with 15 bases left between them. The CDR3 runs to 15 residues.

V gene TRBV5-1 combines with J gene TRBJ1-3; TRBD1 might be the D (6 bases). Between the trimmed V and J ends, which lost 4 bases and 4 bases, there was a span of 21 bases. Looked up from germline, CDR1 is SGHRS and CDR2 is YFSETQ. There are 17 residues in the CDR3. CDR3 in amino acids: CASSPGQRGRSGNTIYF. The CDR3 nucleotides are TGCGCCAGCAGCCCGGGGCAGCGGGGGCGGTCCGGAAACACCATATATTTT.

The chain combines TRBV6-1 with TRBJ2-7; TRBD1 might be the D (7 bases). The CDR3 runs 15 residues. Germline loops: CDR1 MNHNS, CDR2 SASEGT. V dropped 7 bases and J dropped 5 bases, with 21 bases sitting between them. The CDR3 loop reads CASIRERSTGDEQYF. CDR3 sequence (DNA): TGTGCCAGCATCCGGGAGAGATCAACAGGGGACGAGCAGTACTTC.